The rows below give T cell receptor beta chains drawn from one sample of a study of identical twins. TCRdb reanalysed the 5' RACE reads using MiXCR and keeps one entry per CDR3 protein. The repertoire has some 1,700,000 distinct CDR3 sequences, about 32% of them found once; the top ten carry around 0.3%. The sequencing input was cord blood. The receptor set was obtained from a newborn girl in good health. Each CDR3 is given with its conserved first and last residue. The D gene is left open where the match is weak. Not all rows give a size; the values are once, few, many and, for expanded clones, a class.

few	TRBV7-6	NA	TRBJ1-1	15	CASSPRTVMNTEAFF	TGTGCCAGCAGCCCTCGGACAGTCATGAACACTGAAGCTTTCTTT
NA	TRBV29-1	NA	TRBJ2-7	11	CSVEDRAGQYF	TGCAGCGTTGAAGATCGGGCAGGGCAGTACTTC
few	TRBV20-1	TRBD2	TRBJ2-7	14	CSASEAGVAYEQYF	TGCAGTGCTAGTGAGGCGGGAGTCGCCTACGAGCAGTACTTC
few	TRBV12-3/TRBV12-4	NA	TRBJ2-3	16	CASSHRGRGLTDTQYF	TGTGCCAGCAGCCACAGGGGACGGGGGCTTACAGATACGCAGTATTTT
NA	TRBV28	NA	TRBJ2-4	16	CASSFAGYLGKNIQYF	TGTGCCAGCAGTTTTGCTGGCTATCTGGGCAAAAACATTCAGTACTTC
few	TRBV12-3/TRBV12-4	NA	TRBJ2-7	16	CASSFPGQTFYNEQYF	TGTGCCAGCAGTTTCCCTGGACAGACCTTTTACAATGAGCAGTACTTC
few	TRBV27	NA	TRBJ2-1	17	CASSYGPTGRFYNEQFF	TGTGCCAGCAGTTATGGGCCAACGGGAAGGTTCTACAATGAGCAGTTCTTC
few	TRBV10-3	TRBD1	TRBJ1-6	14	CAISGTGKNSPLHF	TGTGCCATCAGTGGGACAGGGAAGAATTCACCCCTCCACTTT
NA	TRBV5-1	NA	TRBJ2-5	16	CASSLVPGLYQETQYF	TGCGCCAGCAGCTTGGTACCGGGACTGTACCAAGAGACCCAGTACTTC
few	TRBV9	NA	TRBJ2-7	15	CASSVAPGEVYEQYF	TGTGCCAGCAGCGTAGCTCCAGGGGAGGTCTACGAGCAGTACTTC
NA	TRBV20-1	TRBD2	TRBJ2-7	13	CSCSGVLPYEQYF	TGCAGTTGTAGCGGGGTCCTCCCCTACGAGCAGTACTTC
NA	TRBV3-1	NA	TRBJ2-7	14	CASSLVGAYHEQYF	TGTGCCAGCAGCCTAGTAGGGGCCTACCACGAGCAGTACTTC
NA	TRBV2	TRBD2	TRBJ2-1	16	CASSEPASGSGNEQFF	TGTGCCAGCAGTGAACCGGCTAGCGGGAGTGGTAATGAGCAGTTCTTC
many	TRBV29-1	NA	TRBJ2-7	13	CSVEVISRDEQYF	TGCAGCGTTGAAGTAATATCGCGGGACGAGCAGTACTTC
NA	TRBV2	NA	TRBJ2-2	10	CASSHGELFF	TGTGCCAGCAGCCACGGGGAGCTGTTTTTT
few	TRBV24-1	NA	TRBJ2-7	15	CATSERDSVTYEQYF	TGTGCCACCAGTGAGCGGGACTCCGTAACCTACGAGCAGTACTTC
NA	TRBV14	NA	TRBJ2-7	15	CASSAGPLSYNEQYF	TGTGCCAGCAGCGCGGGACCGCTCTCCTACAATGAGCAGTACTTC
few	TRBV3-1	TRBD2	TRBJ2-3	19	CASSQRAGGRFVIADTQYF	TGTGCCAGCAGCCAAAGAGCGGGGGGGCGGTTCGTGATTGCAGATACGCAGTATTTT
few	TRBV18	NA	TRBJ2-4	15	CASSPARGHGDIQYF	TGTGCCAGCTCACCTGCTAGAGGCCACGGGGACATTCAGTACTTC
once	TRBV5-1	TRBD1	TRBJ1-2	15	CASSFSGTGQYGYTF	TGCGCCAGCAGCTTCTCCGGGACAGGGCAGTATGGCTACACCTTC
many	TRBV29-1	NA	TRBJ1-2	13	CSGSGLANYGYTF	TGCAGCGGATCGGGGTTAGCTAACTATGGCTACACCTTC
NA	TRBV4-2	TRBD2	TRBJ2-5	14	CASSQKRGDGTQYF	TGTGCCAGCAGCCAAAAGCGGGGGGACGGGACCCAGTACTTC
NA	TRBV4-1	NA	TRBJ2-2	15	CASSQVAGATGELFF	TGCGCCAGCAGCCAAGTGGCCGGGGCCACCGGGGAGCTGTTTTTT
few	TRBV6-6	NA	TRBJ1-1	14	CASTLNSGNTEAFF	TGTGCCAGCACCTTGAATTCAGGGAACACTGAAGCTTTCTTT
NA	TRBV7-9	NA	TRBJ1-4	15	CASSLPGLAGGKLFF	TGTGCCAGCAGTTTACCTGGCCTTGCCGGTGGAAAACTGTTTTTT
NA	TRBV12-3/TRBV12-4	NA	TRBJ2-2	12	CASSFGTRELFF	TGTGCCAGCAGTTTTGGGACCAGGGAGCTGTTTTTT
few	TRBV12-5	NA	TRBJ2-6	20	CASGLVQVHRGSSGANVLTF	TGTGCTAGTGGTTTGGTACAGGTTCACAGAGGAAGCTCTGGGGCCAACGTCCTGACTTTC
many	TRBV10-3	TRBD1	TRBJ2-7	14	CAISGTGKGYEQYF	TGTGCCATCAGTGGGACAGGGAAGGGGTACGAGCAGTACTTC
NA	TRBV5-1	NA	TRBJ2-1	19	CASSLAAPGGRGSYNEQFF	TGCGCCAGCAGCTTGGCCGCCCCTGGCGGCAGGGGCTCCTACAATGAGCAGTTCTTC
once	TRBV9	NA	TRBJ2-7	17	CASSVGASTSSYNEQYF	TGTGCCAGCAGCGTAGGGGCTAGCACGAGCTCCTACAATGAGCAGTACTTC
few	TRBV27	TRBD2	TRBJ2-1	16	CASSILTSGGYNEQFF	TGTGCCAGCAGTATTCTGACTAGCGGGGGATACAATGAGCAGTTCTTC
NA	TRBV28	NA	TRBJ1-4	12	CASEDLNEKLFF	TGTGCCAGCGAGGACCTTAATGAAAAACTGTTTTTT
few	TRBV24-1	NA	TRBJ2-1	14	CATSAHSVYNEQFF	TGTGCCACCAGTGCTCACAGCGTCTACAATGAGCAGTTCTTC
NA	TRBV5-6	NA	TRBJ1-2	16	CASSFGLQHYSYGYTF	TGTGCCAGCAGCTTTGGTCTACAACACTACTCCTATGGCTACACCTTC
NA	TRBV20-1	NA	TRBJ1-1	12	CSAISGDTEAFF	TGCAGTGCTATATCAGGGGACACTGAAGCTTTCTTT
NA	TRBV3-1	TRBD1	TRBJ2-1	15	CASSQPGTGYNEQFF	TGTGCCAGCAGCCAACCTGGGACAGGTTACAATGAGCAGTTCTTC
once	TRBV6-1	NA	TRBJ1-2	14	CASRSFDRSYGYTF	TGTGCCAGCAGAAGCTTTGACAGATCTTATGGCTACACCTTC
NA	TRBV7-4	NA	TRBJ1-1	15	CASSLPLTGNTEAFF	TGTGCCAGCAGCTTGCCCTTGACAGGGAACACTGAAGCTTTCTTT
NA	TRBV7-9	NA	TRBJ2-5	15	CASSPRRGAEETQYF	TGTGCCAGCAGCCCCCGTAGGGGAGCCGAAGAGACCCAGTACTTC
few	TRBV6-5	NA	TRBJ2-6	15	CASRPTGPGANVLTF	TGTGCCAGCAGGCCCACAGGGCCAGGGGCCAACGTCCTGACTTTC
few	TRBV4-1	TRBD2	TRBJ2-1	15	CASSQRGGSRNEQFF	TGCGCCAGCAGCCAAAGGGGCGGGAGTAGAAATGAGCAGTTCTTC
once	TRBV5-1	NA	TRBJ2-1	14	CASSLVGRYNEQFF	TGCGCCAGCAGCTTGGTGGGGCGTTACAATGAGCAGTTCTTC
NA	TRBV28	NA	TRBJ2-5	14	CASSLIPFQETQYF	TGTGCCAGCAGTTTGATCCCTTTCCAAGAGACCCAGTACTTC
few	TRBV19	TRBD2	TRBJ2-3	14	CAIGTSASTDTQYF	TGTGCCATCGGAACTAGCGCCAGCACAGATACGCAGTATTTT
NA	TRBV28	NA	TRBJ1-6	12	CASSSGVSPLHF	TGTGCCAGCAGTTCGGGAGTTTCACCCCTCCACTTT
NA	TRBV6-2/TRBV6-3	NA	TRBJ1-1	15	CASSSPGGANTEAFF	TGTGCCAGCAGCTCCCCGGGAGGGGCGAACACTGAAGCTTTCTTT
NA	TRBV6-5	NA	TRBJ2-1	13	CASSYSGSRMRFF	TGTGCCAGCAGTTACTCGGGCTCTCGAATGAGGTTCTTC
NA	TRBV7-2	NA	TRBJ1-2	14	CASSLAPGLYGYTF	TGTGCCAGCAGCTTAGCACCCGGGCTCTATGGCTACACCTTC
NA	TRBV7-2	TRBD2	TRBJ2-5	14	CASSLVISGSSPYF	TGTGCCAGCAGCTTAGTTATTAGCGGGAGCTCCCCGTACTTC
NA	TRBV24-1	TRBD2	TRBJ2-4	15	CATSGASGRVNEQYF	TGTGCCACCAGTGGGGCTAGCGGGAGGGTCAATGAGCAGTACTTC
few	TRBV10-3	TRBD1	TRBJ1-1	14	CAIGQGAEVAEAFF	TGTGCCATCGGACAGGGCGCGGAGGTCGCTGAAGCTTTCTTT
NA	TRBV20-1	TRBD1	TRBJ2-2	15	CSARARDRGFGELFF	TGCAGTGCTAGAGCGCGGGACAGGGGATTCGGGGAGCTGTTTTTT
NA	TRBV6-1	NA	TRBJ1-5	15	CASSELSAGHQPQHF	TGTGCCAGCAGTGAATTATCGGCAGGGCATCAGCCCCAGCATTTT
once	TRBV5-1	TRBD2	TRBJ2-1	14	CASSFGEGLDEQFF	TGCGCCAGCAGCTTTGGGGAGGGGCTCGATGAGCAGTTCTTC
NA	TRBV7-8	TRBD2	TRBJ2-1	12	CASGTSDNEQFF	TGTGCTAGCGGGACTAGCGACAATGAGCAGTTCTTC
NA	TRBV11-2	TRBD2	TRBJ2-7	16	CASSLVYGTTKNEQYF	TGTGCCAGCAGCTTAGTTTACGGGACTACCAAAAATGAGCAGTACTTC
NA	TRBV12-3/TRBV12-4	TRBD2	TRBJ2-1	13	CASSPGLVYEQFF	TGTGCCAGCAGCCCTGGACTAGTTTATGAGCAGTTCTTC
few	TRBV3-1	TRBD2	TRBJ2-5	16	CASSQGLAEPQETQYF	TGTGCCAGCAGCCAGGGACTAGCGGAACCTCAAGAGACCCAGTACTTC
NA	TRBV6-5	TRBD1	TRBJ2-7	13	CAGPRTGGNEQYF	TGTGCCGGACCTCGGACAGGGGGCAACGAGCAGTACTTC